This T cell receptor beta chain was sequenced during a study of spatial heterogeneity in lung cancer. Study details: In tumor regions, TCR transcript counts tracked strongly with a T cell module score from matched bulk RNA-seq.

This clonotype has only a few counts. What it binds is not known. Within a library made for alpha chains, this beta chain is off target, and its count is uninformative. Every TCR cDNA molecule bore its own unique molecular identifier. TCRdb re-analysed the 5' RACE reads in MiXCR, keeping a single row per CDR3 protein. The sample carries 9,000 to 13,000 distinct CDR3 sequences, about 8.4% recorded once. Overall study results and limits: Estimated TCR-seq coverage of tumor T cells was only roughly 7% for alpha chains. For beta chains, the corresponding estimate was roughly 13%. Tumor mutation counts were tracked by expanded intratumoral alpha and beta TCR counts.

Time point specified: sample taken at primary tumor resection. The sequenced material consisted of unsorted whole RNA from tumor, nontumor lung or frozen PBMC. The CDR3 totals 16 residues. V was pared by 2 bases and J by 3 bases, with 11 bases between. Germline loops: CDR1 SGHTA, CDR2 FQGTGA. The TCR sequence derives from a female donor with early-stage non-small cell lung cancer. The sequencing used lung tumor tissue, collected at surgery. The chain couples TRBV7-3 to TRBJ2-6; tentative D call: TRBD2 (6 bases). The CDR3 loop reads CASSLQGGFGANVLTF. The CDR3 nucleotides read TGTGCCAGCAGCTTACAGGGAGGCTTTGGGGCCAACGTCCTGACTTTC.